The 28 T cell receptor beta chains below come from one sample, sequenced in a study of Tregs in tolerant kidney transplant recipients. Profiling relied on immunoSEQ multiplex PCR, and the TCRdb table lists in-frame clones only, not all of them. There are about 100,000 clones in the sample; 93% occur only once, and 0.4% to 0.55% lies in the top ten. Sample: CD4+ T cells from blood, taken before the transplant. These receptors came from a human donor who received a combined kidney and bone marrow transplant.

The rearrangement links TRBV19 to TRBJ1-5; D is uncertain. Germline V gene data show CDR1 as LNHDA and CDR2 as SQIVND (reference sequence). The V end lost 3 bases, the J end lost 7 bases, and 19 bases lay between the germline ends. The length of the CDR3 is 16 residues. The DNA for the CDR3 is TGTGCCAGTAGTATCGGCGACAATGGGCCGGGGCAGCCCCAGCATTTT. Its protein is CASSIGDNGPGQPQHF.

The chain uses TRBV6-5 and TRBJ2-2; 9 nucleotides match TRBD1. V lost 5 bases to trimming and J lost 4 bases; unmatched junction nucleotides: 2. The V gene's germline CDR1 is MNHEY and CDR2 SVGAGI. CDR3 length: 14 residues. The DNA for the CDR3 is TGTGCCAGCAGTCGACAGGGGGGCACCGGGGAGCTGTTTTTT. Its translation is CASSRQGGTGELFF.

CDR3 coding DNA: TGCGCCAGCAGCTTGGCGGGCAGGGCAGGCACTGAAGCTTTCTTT. Translating gives CASSLAGRAGTEAFF. V and J are TRBV5-1 and TRBJ1-1, with a possible D match to TRBD1 (5 bases). V lost 0 bases, J lost 4 bases, and 13 bases lay in between. The germline gives CDR1 SGHRS, CDR2 YFSETQ. This CDR3 has 15 amino acids.

The chain joins TRBV10-1 to TRBJ2-5; a possible D gene is TRBD1 (5 bases). The CDR3 runs to 16 residues. Looked up from germline, CDR1 is WNHNN and CDR2 is SYGVQD (reference sequence). Trimming took 6 bases from V and 2 from J, leaving 19 bases between them. In DNA, the CDR3 is TGCGCCAGCAGCTTGACAGCCCGATACGAACAAGAGACCCAGTACTTC. Protein product: CASSLTARYEQETQYF.

The gene calls are TRBV29-1 and TRBJ2-1, with TRBD2 identical over 8 bases. This CDR3 has 17 amino acids. Germline CDR1 SQVTM, CDR2 ANQGSEA. The J segment lost 8 bases and the V segment lost 6 bases, leaving 21 bases of the junction unmatched. The CDR3: CSVDPSVAGGTGDEQFF. The CDR3 DNA follows: TGCAGCGTAGACCCTTCAGTTGCGGGGGGCACGGGCGATGAGCAGTTCTTC.

V is TRBV7-3 and J is TRBJ2-5; 7 positions match TRBD2. The V and J ends lost 2 bases and 5 bases, in that order; junction bases with no gene match: 8. Germline V gives CDR1 SGHTA, CDR2 FQGTGA. This CDR3 has 15 amino acids. The CDR3 nucleotides read TGTGCCAGCAGCTTAGGAGGGAGGGGAGGGGAGACCCAGTACTTC. Amino acid sequence: CASSLGGRGGETQYF. Looking up the rest from reference TRBV7-3 and TRBJ2-5 gives the full variable domain: GAGVSQTPSNKVTEKGKYVELRCDPISGHTALYWYRQSLGQGPEFLIYFQGTGAADDSGLPNDRFFAVRPEGSVSTLKIQRTERGDSAVYLCASSLGGRGGETQYFGPGTRLLVL.

This chain links TRBV5-5 with TRBJ2-7; no firm D call. Trimming pared 2 bases from V and 7 bases from J, leaving 4 bases between. Germline V gene data show CDR1 as SGHKS and CDR2 as YYEKEE (reference sequence). The CDR3 consists of 10 residues. Written as DNA, the CDR3 is TGTGCCAGCAGCTTTCCTGAGCAGTACTTC. This encodes CASSFPEQYF.

The chain is built from TRBV11-2 and TRBJ2-7; unclear D gene. The CDR3 extends over 12 amino acids. Germline CDR1 is SGHAT and CDR2 is FQNNGV. Trimming shortened V by 6 bases and J by 0 bases, and 6 bases separated the two germline ends. DNA for the CDR3: TGTGCCAGCAGTCCCTCCTCCTACGAGCAGTACTTC. As protein: CASSPSSYEQYF.

This chain connects TRBV15 to TRBJ2-5, with 8 bases that match TRBD2. The CDR3 consists of 16 residues. Germline CDR1 is LNHNV and CDR2 is YYDKDF (reference sequence). With V trimmed by 1 base and J by 0 bases, 4 bases remained unmatched. The CDR3 sequence is CATSRVGGADQETQYF. The CDR3 DNA reads as TGTGCCACCAGCAGAGTCGGGGGGGCAGACCAAGAGACCCAGTACTTC. Full variable domain (missing parts from reference TRBV15 and TRBJ2-5): DAMVIQNPRYQVTQFGKPVTLSCSQTLNHNVMYWYQQKSSQAPKLLFHYYDKDFNNEADTPDNFQSRRPNTSFCFLDIRSPGLGDTAMYLCATSRVGGADQETQYFGPGTRLLVL.

CDR3 in DNA: TGCGCCAGCAGCCAACGACTAGCGGACACAGATACGCAGTATTTT. Translated, it gives CASSQRLADTDTQYF. The chain uses TRBV4-3 and TRBJ2-3; 9 bases align to TRBD2. V shed 2 bases, J shed 2 bases, and the junction held 2 bases outside the gene matches. Germline assignment: CDR1 LGHNA and CDR2 YSLEER. The CDR3 is made up of 15 amino acids.

The sample holds one count of this clone. CDR3 nucleotides: TGCGCCAGCAGCAACGGCGGGGGGGCTTGGACCGGGGAGCTGTTTTTT. It is translated as CASSNGGGAWTGELFF. The chain uses TRBV5-1 and TRBJ2-2, with TRBD2 identical over 9 bases. J gave up 5 bases and V 4 bases, and 9 bases lay outside the gene matches. CDR1 is SGHRS and CDR2 is YFSETQ in the germline V gene. The CDR3 contains 16 residues.

The V call is TRBV19, the J call TRBJ1-5; TRBD1 is a possible D gene (6 bases). Germline lookup yields CDR1 LNHDA and CDR2 SQIVND (reference sequence). The CDR3 has 12 residues. The germline V and J ends were trimmed by 9 bases and 4 bases, with 10 bases remaining between them. In DNA form, the CDR3 reads TGTGCCAGCAGGACAGTAAATCAGCCCCAGCATTTT. Protein product: CASRTVNQPQHF.

The chain uses TRBV7-9 and TRBJ2-6, with D maybe TRBD2 (5 bases). Germline loops: CDR1 SEHNR, CDR2 FQNEAQ (reference sequence). CDR3 length: 16 residues. With 0 bases removed from V and 3 bases from J, the gap between germline ends came to 9 bases. CDR3 nucleotides: TGTGCCAGCAGCTTAGCTGGGAGTGGTGGGGCCAACGTCCTGACTTTC. It codes for CASSLAGSGGANVLTF.

V usage is TRBV28 and J usage is TRBJ1-3; 10 bases line up with TRBD1. V was clipped by 1 base and J by 4 bases; unmatched bases: 4. Germline values: CDR1 MDHEN, CDR2 SYDVKM. The CDR3 loop spans 16 amino acids. CDR3: CASSLLGTGEGNTIYF. CDR3 sequence (DNA): TGTGCCAGCAGTTTATTAGGGACAGGGGAAGGAAACACCATATATTTT.

CDR3 amino acids: CSASRVSGTDTQYF. The DNA of the CDR3 is TGCAGCGCAAGCAGGGTTTCGGGCACAGATACGCAGTATTTT. The chain recombines TRBV29-1 with TRBJ2-3; D perhaps matches TRBD1 (5 bases). Germline V lookup: CDR1 SQVTM, CDR2 ANQGSEA. This CDR3 has 14 amino acids. The V end lost 7 bases, the J end lost 1 base, and 15 bases lay between the germline ends.

This chain connects TRBV18 to TRBJ1-2; D might be TRBD1 (5 bases). The CDR3 extends over 16 amino acids. V gave up 0 bases and J gave up 4 bases, with 15 bases separating them. The germline V gene encodes CDR1 KGHSH and CDR2 LQKENI. The CDR3 region is CASSPPGVGVIYGYTF. DNA for the CDR3: TGTGCCAGCTCACCACCTGGTGTAGGGGTAATCTATGGCTACACCTTC.

The rearrangement links TRBV7-6 to TRBJ2-2; D is undetermined. Germline assignment: CDR1 SGHVS and CDR2 FNYEAQ. Trimming took 6 bases from V and 1 from J, leaving 9 bases between them. The CDR3 is 14 residues long. CDR3 region: CASRASLNTGELFF. DNA for the CDR3: TGTGCCAGCAGGGCCTCGCTGAACACCGGGGAGCTGTTTTTT.

Worth noting for this clone: A junction boundary mismatches the germline segment, possibly from a read error. The chain has TRBV5-1 and TRBJ2-3, with D tentatively TRBD1 (6 bases). CDR1 SGHRS and CDR2 YFSETQ come from the germline V gene. This CDR3 contains 14 residues. The CDR3 bases are TGCGCCAGCGGGCTAGGGGGTGCAAGAGATACACAGTATTTT. Amino acids: CASGLGGARDTQYF.

The V and J genes are TRBV9 and TRBJ2-3, with 8 bases fitting TRBD2. The CDR3 is 16 residues long. Germline V gene lookup returns CDR1 SGDLS and CDR2 YYNGEE. With V trimmed by 3 bases and J by 1 base, 7 bases remained unmatched. The CDR3 spells CASSAPLAEGTDTQYF. The CDR3, as DNA: TGTGCCAGCAGCGCCCCACTAGCGGAGGGCACAGATACGCAGTATTTT.

The CDR3 nucleotides read TGTGCCAGCAGTGATGTGGGGGCGGAGACCCAGTACTTC. Translating gives CASSDVGAETQYF. This chain links TRBV2 with TRBJ2-5; TRBD1 is a possible D gene (6 bases). The CDR3 loop spans 13 amino acids. V was clipped by 3 bases and J by 5 bases, with 10 bases between them. Looked up from germline, CDR1 is SNHLY and CDR2 is FYNNEI.

V usage is TRBV9 and J usage is TRBJ1-2, with D maybe TRBD1 (6 bases). V dropped 0 bases and J dropped 1 base, with 10 bases sitting between them. The CDR3 has 15 amino acids. Germline V gene lookup returns CDR1 SGDLS and CDR2 YYNGEE. This CDR3 reads CASSVVGHLNYGYTF. The CDR3 DNA reads as TGTGCCAGCAGCGTAGTGGGACACCTTAACTATGGCTACACCTTC. The variable domain in full, with the rest retrieved from reference TRBV9 and TRBJ1-2, is DSGVTQTPKHLITATGQRVTLRCSPRSGDLSVYWYQQSLDQGLQFLIQYYNGEERAKGNILERFSAQQFPDLHSELNLSSLELGDSALYFCASSVVGHLNYGYTFGSGTRLTVV.

The chain couples TRBV28 to TRBJ1-5, with TRBD1 matching 8 bases. With V trimmed by 6 bases and J by 7 bases, 8 bases remained unmatched. The CDR3 loop spans 14 amino acids. Germline lookup yields CDR1 MDHEN and CDR2 SYDVKM. As DNA, the CDR3 is TGTGCCAGCAGCAACCCAGGGGGCGAGCAGCCCCAGCATTTT. Translation: CASSNPGGEQPQHF.

DNA for the CDR3: TGCGCCAGCAGCCAAGCTAGGGGCAGGGTCGACTATGGCTACACCTTC. It encodes CASSQARGRVDYGYTF. The rearrangement uses TRBV4-3 and TRBJ1-2, with D possibly TRBD1 on 5 matching bases. The CDR3 loop spans 16 amino acids. Deletions cut 1 base from V and 3 bases from J, with 15 bases between. CDR1 LGHNA and CDR2 YSLEER come from the germline V gene.

V and J are TRBV5-1 and TRBJ1-2, with TRBD1 identical over 8 bases. The CDR3 spans 16 residues. Trimming removed 3 bases from V and 3 bases from J; junction bases left unmatched: 10. From germline, CDR1 is SGHRS and CDR2 YFSETQ. DNA for the CDR3: TGCGCCAGCAGCTCCACCTCGACAGGGGCGGACTATGGCTACACCTTC. Translating it yields CASSSTSTGADYGYTF.

In its sample, this clone was seen once. The CDR3 loop is CASSPRGRARETQYF. CDR3 DNA sequence: TGTGCCAGCAGTCCTCGCGGGAGGGCCAGAGAGACCCAGTACTTC. V usage is TRBV2 and J usage is TRBJ2-5, with 9 nucleotides matching TRBD2. This CDR3 is built from 15 residues. V shed 5 bases, J shed 4 bases, and the junction held 8 bases outside the gene matches. The germline V gene encodes CDR1 SNHLY and CDR2 FYNNEI.

The chain combines TRBV30 with TRBJ2-6; perhaps TRBD1 as D (5 bases). CDR3 length: 18 amino acids. The ends were cut back, 0 bases at V and 0 bases at J, with 15 bases in the middle. Germline CDR1 reads GTSNPN; CDR2 reads SVGIG (reference sequence). CDR3 residues: CAWSVGANSLSGANVLTF. The DNA of the CDR3 is TGTGCCTGGAGTGTAGGGGCCAACAGCCTCTCTGGGGCCAACGTCCTGACTTTC.

This sequence joins TRBV11-2 and TRBJ2-1; perhaps TRBD2 as D (5 bases). CDR1 and CDR2 (germline): SGHAT, FQNNGV. This CDR3 is built from 15 residues. Trimming cost V 1 base and J 5 bases, with 12 bases left between them. The CDR3 is CASSLARVLDNEQFF. The CDR3 nucleotides read TGTGCCAGCAGCTTAGCGAGGGTTTTGGACAATGAGCAGTTCTTC.

The chain employs TRBV4-1 and TRBJ1-1, with D unclear. CDR1 and CDR2 (germline): MGHRA, YSYEKL. V was pared by 2 bases and J by 4 bases, with 17 bases between. This CDR3 has 16 amino acids. CDR3 residues: CASSQFNSGRRTEAFF. CDR3 DNA: TGCGCCAGCAGCCAATTCAATTCCGGGAGGCGCACTGAAGCTTTCTTT.